Sequencing of this TCR beta chain was carried out in a study of low-dose radiotherapy and immunotherapy resistance in tumors. The germline gives CDR1 MDHEN, CDR2 SYDVKM. This CDR3 region has 14 residues. The V end lost 1 base, the J end lost 6 bases, and 10 bases lay between the germline ends. First-strand cDNA relied on TRAV- and TRBV-specific primers spanning alpha and beta chains. The authors ran around 22 PCR cycles to amplify TCRs with a constant-region primer and V-primer adapter. TCRdb fed the reads into MiXCR, producing one record per CDR3 protein. The sample contains around 11,000 distinct CDR3 sequences, 51% of which appear only once.

The clonotype originates from a human donor with advanced metastatic prostate, ovarian, gallbladder or colorectal cancer (not recorded which). This table probably holds off-target reads from a library built for another chain. This chain links TRBV28 with TRBJ2-1; D is perhaps TRBD1 (6 bases). As DNA, the CDR3 is TGTGCCAGCAGTTTATTAGCAGGGGTCAATGAGCAGTTCTTC. It yields the protein CASSLLAGVNEQFF.